This T cell receptor beta chain was identified during a study of T cells in Graves' hyperthyroidism and ophthalmopathy. For the study at large: The initial diagnosis was the point when peripheral blood was collected, ahead of any treatment. Study outcomes and limitations: Ophthalmopathy cases were set apart from stable hyperthyroidism by a 13 V-J model.

Template material for amplifying TCR beta CDR3 regions consisted of RNA transcripts. HTBI primers were the set used in a first-round RT-PCR of the TCR CDR3. TCRdb called the multiplex PCR reads again in MiXCR, with one record for every CDR3 protein. The data show about 370,000 distinct CDR3 sequences, 13% to 15% seen once. The CDR3 is 17 residues long. This clonotype was detected a few times. Its matching antigen is unknown. A read error may produce the germline difference seen at one junction end. Each 10 ml fresh peripheral blood draw supplied the PBMCs. The chain has TRBV12-3 or TRBV12-4 and TRBJ2-1; 9 bases match TRBD1. This clonotype originated in a woman between 55 and 75 years old with Graves' ophthalmopathy. The sample consisted of blood. CDR3 sequence reads: CASRGTGKAGDYNEQSF. The CDR3 region has the DNA TGTGCCAGCAGAGGGACAGGGAAGGCGGGGGACTACAATGAGCAGTCCTTC.